This TCR beta chain was identified in a study of blood T cell repertoires in COVID-19. Study overall: The United States, Italy and Spain supplied acute and convalescent COVID-19 samples.

Measured with immunoSEQ multiplex PCR; TCRdb has only the in-frame clones, and not every one. The data contain about 120,000 clones, approximately 86% of them seen just once; the ten biggest clones take up 6.5% to 8.5%. The CDR3 is 14 residues long. Germline V gene data show CDR1 as MDHEN and CDR2 as SYDVKM. V was pared by 6 bases and J by 6 bases, with 8 bases of the junction left unmatched. The TCR originated in a human donor in a cohort sampled during active COVID-19. The J gene is TRBJ2-7, the V gene TRBV28, with 10 bases identical to TRBD2. The sequencing sample was made of peripheral blood. CDR3 nucleotides: TGTGCCAGCAGCGGGAGTAGCGGGAGGCCCGAGCAGTACTTC. Its translation: CASSGSSGRPEQYF. Supplemented by reference TRBV28 and TRBJ2-7, the full variable domain reads DVKVTQSSRYLVKRTGEKVFLECVQDMDHENMFWYRQDPGLGLRLIYFSYDVKMKEKGDIPEGYSVSREKKERFSLILESASTNQTSMYLCASSGSSGRPEQYFGPGTRLTVT.